The rows below give T cell receptor beta chains drawn from one sample of a study of T cell repertoires in cytomegalovirus infection. Each CDR3 protein gets one entry after TCRdb re-called the reads with MiXCR. The sample shows 600,000 to 700,000 distinct CDR3 sequences, around 35% of them seen only once. Antigen specificity for these receptors is unknown. The sequences come from cultured PBMCs, collected from culture after CMV antigen stimulation. These receptors were taken from a human donor in good health (CMV status not recorded). Some clones in this sample may be carry-over from other donors' samples. CDR3s include the opening cysteine and the closing phenylalanine or tryptophan. The D gene is left open where the match is weak. Only part of the rows carry a size: once, few, many, or a class if the clone is expanded.

j_gene | d_gene | v_gene | abundance | CDR3aa | CDR3nt
TRBJ1-1 | NA | TRBV6-2/TRBV6-3 | NA | CASSYGGVTEAFF | TGTGCCAGCAGTTATGGGGGAGTAACTGAAGCTTTCTTT
TRBJ2-3 | NA | TRBV4-1 | NA | CASSQDKAALFTYF | TGCGCCAGCAGCCAAGATAAAGCGGCCCTCTTTACGTATTTT
TRBJ2-3 | NA | TRBV7-6 | many | CASSLAGARTDTQYF | TGTGCCAGCAGCCTGGCGGGGGCCCGCACAGATACGCAGTATTTT
TRBJ1-6 | NA | TRBV7-2 | few | CASSGGRGSNSPLHF | TGTGCCAGCTCCGGGGGACGGGGAAGTAATTCACCCCTCCACTTT
TRBJ2-7 | NA | TRBV12-3/TRBV12-4 | NA | CASNRRGMDYEQYF | TGTGCCAGCAACCGTAGGGGAATGGACTACGAGCAGTACTTC
TRBJ1-1 | NA | TRBV20-1 | NA | CSARDPFRGANTEAFF | TGCAGTGCTAGAGATCCTTTTCGGGGGGCGAACACTGAAGCTTTCTTT
TRBJ2-1 | NA | TRBV7-4 | NA | CASSLEDRKEQFF | TGTGCCAGCAGCTTAGAAGACAGAAAAGAGCAGTTCTTC
TRBJ2-1 | NA | TRBV6-2/TRBV6-3 | NA | CASRQDPWSYNEQFF | TGTGCCAGCAGACAGGACCCCTGGTCCTACAATGAGCAGTTCTTC
TRBJ2-7 | TRBD2 | TRBV7-2 | few | CASREGLAGTTKQYF | TGTGCCAGCAGGGAGGGACTAGCGGGAACTACGAAGCAGTACTTC
TRBJ1-6 | TRBD1 | TRBV4-1 | NA | CASSQQGARSPLHF | TGCGCCAGCAGCCAACAGGGGGCTCGTTCACCCCTCCACTTT
TRBJ2-7 | TRBD2 | TRBV6-8 | NA | CASKSSGGEGYEQYF | TGTGCCAGCAAATCCTCGGGAGGGGAGGGATACGAGCAGTACTTC
TRBJ1-5 | NA | TRBV20-1 | NA | CSARQGYQPQHF | TGCAGTGCTAGACAGGGTTACCAGCCCCAGCATTTT
TRBJ2-4 | NA | TRBV5-5 | few | CASSPGAGESWYF | TGTGCCAGCAGCCCGGGCGCAGGGGAATCGTGGTACTTC
TRBJ1-2 | NA | TRBV7-9 | few | CASSLPTPQKVGGYTF | TGTGCCAGCAGCTTACCTACCCCCCAAAAGGTGGGGGGCTACACCTTC
TRBJ1-2 | TRBD1 | TRBV12-3/TRBV12-4 | few | CASSRTGQYGYTF | TGTGCCAGCAGTCGGACAGGGCAATATGGCTACACCTTC
TRBJ2-1 | TRBD1 | TRBV7-8 | many | CASSLGTGTYNEQFF | TGTGCCAGCAGCTTAGGGACAGGGACTTACAATGAGCAGTTCTTC
TRBJ2-1 | TRBD2 | TRBV11-2 | NA | CASSEAGLYNEQFF | TGTGCCAGCAGCGAAGCGGGACTATACAATGAGCAGTTCTTC
TRBJ2-7 | NA | TRBV7-2 | many | CASSGGADYEQYF | TGTGCCAGCAGCGGCGGGGCTGACTACGAGCAGTACTTC
TRBJ1-1 | NA | TRBV6-1 | NA | CASRPGGRNTEAFF | TGTGCCAGCAGACCAGGCGGGAGGAACACTGAAGCTTTCTTT
TRBJ1-5 | NA | TRBV6-2/TRBV6-3 | once | CASSPQQRPQHF | TGTGCCAGCAGTCCTCAACAACGGCCCCAGCATTTT
TRBJ1-1 | TRBD1 | TRBV15 | NA | CATSRARTGNTEAFF | TGTGCCACCAGCAGAGCAAGGACAGGGAACACTGAAGCTTTCTTT
TRBJ1-6 | TRBD1 | TRBV9 | few | CASSGSQGSPLHF | TGTGCCAGCAGCGGATCACAGGGGTCACCCCTCCACTTT
TRBJ1-1 | NA | TRBV6-1 | NA | CASSSGTRIWTEAFF | TGTGCCAGCAGTTCCGGGACAAGGATTTGGACTGAAGCTTTCTTT
TRBJ1-2 | TRBD1 | TRBV7-2 | many | CASSRDRGGGYGYTF | TGTGCCAGCAGCCGGGACAGGGGGGGGGGTTATGGCTACACCTTC
TRBJ2-7 | NA | TRBV7-2 | many | CASSSTPYEQYF | TGTGCCAGCAGCTCAACCCCCTACGAGCAGTACTTC
TRBJ2-3 | NA | TRBV7-9 | few | CASSLDRLSTDTQYF | TGTGCCAGCAGCTTGGACAGATTAAGCACAGATACGCAGTATTTT
TRBJ2-1 | TRBD2 | TRBV5-4 | NA | CASSSAGTSEAEQFF | TGTGCCAGCAGCTCAGCCGGGACTAGCGAGGCTGAGCAGTTCTTC
TRBJ1-2 | NA | TRBV20-1 | NA | CSASDIRNYGYTF | TGCAGTGCTAGCGACATCCGTAACTATGGCTACACCTTC
TRBJ2-4 | NA | TRBV5-4 | NA | CATSTEPLAKNIQYF | TGTGCCACCTCGACGGAACCTTTAGCCAAAAACATTCAGTACTTC
TRBJ2-3 | TRBD2 | TRBV7-8 | NA | CASSFGEGGSTDTQYF | TGTGCCAGCAGCTTCGGGGAGGGCGGGAGCACAGATACGCAGTATTTT
TRBJ2-3 | TRBD2 | TRBV6-5 | NA | CASTEAGAYTDTQYF | TGTGCCAGCACAGAAGCGGGAGCCTACACAGATACGCAGTATTTT
TRBJ2-3 | TRBD1 | TRBV12-3/TRBV12-4 | NA | CASSFSRGPRSGDTQYF | TGTGCCAGCAGTTTCAGCAGGGGGCCGAGGTCTGGGGATACGCAGTATTTT
TRBJ1-1 | TRBD1 | TRBV29-1 | NA | CSVQHPTGFTEAFF | TGCAGCGTTCAACACCCGACAGGGTTCACTGAAGCTTTCTTT